This entry features one TCR beta chain sequence. Its antigen remains unidentified. No base quality information exists; no much larger clone differs at one position. TCRbeta CDR3 regions were amplified from genomic DNA using the immunoSEQ Assay, a bias-controlled multiplex PCR. Per the source publication's procedure: Within the assay, amplification of reference gene primers was used to estimate how many nucleated cells each sample contained. To quantify the absolute abundance of each unique TCRbeta CDR3 rearrangement, sequence reads were collapsed and filtered. For each sample, productive Simpson clonality was calculated by taking the square root of Simpson's diversity index across productive rearrangements. Here the immuneACCESS table is served through TCRdb, limited to in-frame sequences with V and J called. Missing clones are a known gap in these copies; in checked studies unresolved V genes cover under half, and the rest lacks a known reason. Clone size and the V and J calls come from that table; the DNA yielded D and trimming. Across this sample there are 200,000 or so clones, with roughly nine tenths seen only once. Approximately 10% of the sample is in the top ten clones.

This sample stems from a study of blood T cell repertoires in COVID-19 (dated by TCRdb to 2018 to 2020). Regarding the study in general: Samples covering the acute and convalescent phases of COVID-19 were provided by collaborators in the United States, Italy and Spain. The material from the prospective study consisted of cDNA or gDNA derived from T cells, B-cell-depleted T cells, or PBMCs. The dataset comprised deeply sampled blood TCRbeta repertoires from subjects exposed to, actively infected with, or recovered from COVID-19. The repertoires were released in a freely available public database meant as a resource for research on the immune response to SARS-CoV-2. Samples were obtained from the ongoing ImmuneRACE study (first 160 participants) and from 1,200 or so subjects provided by 6 global collaborators. A de-identified subject ID, COVID-19 status, age in years and sex were almost always included in the sample metadata. Where available, HLA class I and class II types were taken from metadata supplied by the sample provider and were not determined by assay-based typing.

Trimming at the junction amounts to 5 bases on V and 9 bases on J, and the germline ends lie 14 bases apart. From the cysteine up to the phenylalanine, the CDR3 has a length of 14 residues. Only the CDR3 region is kept as DNA, spanning 42 bases read in frame from base 1. As encoded in the germline V gene, CDR1 is MNHEY while CDR2 is SVGAGI. Summary of the overall study and its limitations: The amount of clinical and demographic metadata varied by source and participant and was provided uncurated.

Participants in the prospective study were enrolled through a virtual design, were aged roughly 18 to 90 years, and lived in roughly 25 United States geographic areas. In the prospective study, cohorts were assigned on the basis of participant-reported clinical history obtained from a screening survey and a study questionnaire. Recovered participants in ImmuneRACE Cohort 3 were defined as having two consecutive negative NP/OP PCR tests, clearance from a healthcare professional, or resolution of symptoms. Each participant in the prospective study had whole blood, serum and a nasopharyngeal or oropharyngeal swab collected by mobile phlebotomists. Participants in the prospective study had the option to provide additional blood draws and questionnaires over an approximately 2-month period. Prospective study blood samples were shipped either frozen or at room temperature before DNA extraction.

This sequence originates from a man aged 25 to 40 who had recovered from COVID-19. The V and J genes are TRBV6-5 and TRBJ1-6; the D gene is perhaps TRBD1, from 5 matching bases. Material: PBMCs or T cells enriched from blood (not recorded which). The CDR3 in this case is CASSPEAGPSPLHF. DNA sequence: TGTGCCAGCAGTCCCGAGGCAGGGCCTTCACCCCTCCACTTT.